This TCR beta chain was identified in a study of T cells in Graves' hyperthyroidism and ophthalmopathy. This clonotype was observed many times. The investigators amplified TCR beta CDR3 regions from RNA transcripts. When the TCR CDR3 underwent first-round RT-PCR, the HTBI primer set was used. TCRdb re-analysed the multiplex PCR reads in MiXCR, keeping a single row per CDR3 protein. The data contain fewer than 450,000 distinct CDR3 sequences, about a fifth of them seen just once; the ten biggest clones take up 40% to 45%. Germline CDR1 reads LNHNV; CDR2 reads YYDKDF (reference sequence). The trim removed 2 bases at V and 5 bases at J, leaving 3 bases unmatched. The CDR3 contains 15 residues.

The rearrangement links TRBV15 to TRBJ2-2; TRBD1 agrees at 9 bases. The receptor comes from a man in his late teens or twenties with Graves' ophthalmopathy. The source material was blood. CDR3 in amino acids: CATSRKTGGTGELFF. In DNA, the CDR3 is TGTGCCACCAGCAGAAAGACAGGGGGGACCGGGGAGCTGTTTTTT.